A selection of T cell receptor beta chains follows, all from one sample in a study of T cell changes during pregnancy in multiple sclerosis. The data were produced by immunoSEQ multiplex PCR, yet TCRdb's version contains in-frame clones alone and is incomplete. The sample carries tens of thousands of clones, about nine tenths recorded once. Here the sequenced sample was peripheral blood, taken after pregnancy. The receptors were gathered from a female donor in good health, enrolled as a control in a pregnancy study. Each CDR3 is given with its conserved first and last residue. The D gene is left open where the match is weak. Clone size is stated in some rows and not others, as once, few, many or a class when expanded.

V gene	J gene	clone size	D gene	CDR3 DNA	CDR3 protein
TRBV27	TRBJ2-5	NA	TRBD1	TGTGCCAGCAAAGAACAGGGGGGTGAGCAGTACTTC	CASKEQGGEQYF
TRBV4-1	TRBJ2-7	NA	TRBD1	TGCGCCAGCAGCCAAGAAGGGACAGGGGAGGACGAGCAGTACTTC	CASSQEGTGEDEQYF
TRBV5-1	TRBJ1-5	NA	TRBD1	TGCGCCAGCAGCCTCTGGACAGGGGATCAGCCCCAGCATTTT	CASSLWTGDQPQHF
TRBV7-2	TRBJ2-1	NA	TRBD2	TGTGCCAGCAGCCTAGGACTAGCGGGTAGCTCCTACAATGAGCAGTTCTTC	CASSLGLAGSSYNEQFF
TRBV27	TRBJ2-5	once	NA	TGTGCCGCCCGGTCCCGGGAGACCCAGTACTTC	CAARSRETQYF
TRBV5-1	TRBJ2-1	NA	TRBD2	TGCGCCAGCAGCTCGGGACTAGCGGGGATCGTCAATGAGCAGTTCTTC	CASSSGLAGIVNEQFF
TRBV25-1	TRBJ2-1	NA	TRBD2	TGTGCCAGCAGTGAGGGGGGTCCGGCGGGAGGCCCCGGGGAGCAGTTCTTC	CASSEGGPAGGPGEQFF
TRBV6-1	TRBJ1-6	NA	TRBD1	TGTGCCAGCAGTGAACAGGGGGAAAATTCACCCCTCCACTTT	CASSEQGENSPLHF
TRBV11-2	TRBJ2-2	once	NA	TGTGCCAGCAGCTTACTTAACACCGGGGAGCTGTTTTTT	CASSLLNTGELFF
TRBV19	TRBJ1-2	NA	NA	TGTGCCAGCAACCGGGGGGGGGTCTATGGCTACACCTTC	CASNRGGVYGYTF
TRBV29-1	TRBJ2-1	NA	TRBD2	TGCAGCGTTGAAGGGACTAGCTACAATGAGCAGTTCTTC	CSVEGTSYNEQFF
TRBV7-9	TRBJ1-4	NA	TRBD1	TGTGCCAGCAGCTTTGGGTACAGGGGAGAGAATGAAAAACTGTTTTTT	CASSFGYRGENEKLFF
TRBV5-1	TRBJ2-7	NA	TRBD2	TGCGCCAGCAGTAAGGGACTAGCGGGAGGTATGGTAACCTACGAGCAGTACTTC	CASSKGLAGGMVTYEQYF
TRBV19	TRBJ1-6	once	TRBD1	TGTGCCAGTAGTCCGTCGACAGGGCACCATATTGGTTCACCCCTCCACTTT	CASSPSTGHHIGSPLHF
TRBV11-2	TRBJ1-2	NA	NA	TGTGCCAGCAGCTTCCAGGGTTTTGGGAACTATGGCTACACCTTC	CASSFQGFGNYGYTF
TRBV28	TRBJ2-7	NA	TRBD1	TGTGCCAGCAGTTTTCGCCTTAGACAGGGGGGCTACGAGCAGTACTTC	CASSFRLRQGGYEQYF
TRBV13	TRBJ2-7	NA	TRBD1	TGTGCCTCCGGGGCGGGACAGGGCTACGAGCAGTACTTC	CASGAGQGYEQYF
TRBV28	TRBJ1-6	few	NA	TGTGCCAGCAGCCCCCCCGATTCACCCCTCCACTTT	CASSPPDSPLHF
TRBV14	TRBJ2-7	NA	NA	TGTGCCAGCAGCCATAGCGCCTACGAGCAGTACTTC	CASSHSAYEQYF
TRBV7-9	TRBJ1-6	NA	NA	TGTGCCAGCAGCCCAGGGGACCGCGGCCTCCACTTT	CASSPGDRGLHF
TRBV4-3	TRBJ2-3	NA	TRBD2	TGCGCCAGCAGTGGACTAGCGGGAGTTACAGATACGCAGTATTTT	CASSGLAGVTDTQYF
TRBV28	TRBJ2-3	NA	NA	TGTGCCAGCAGTTTAATCCCTCTAGATACGCAGTATTTT	CASSLIPLDTQYF
TRBV19	TRBJ2-7	once	NA	TGTGCCAGTAGTCCACTACAGGGCGAGCAGTACTTC	CASSPLQGEQYF
TRBV9	TRBJ2-7	NA	NA	TGTGCCAGCAGCCCCCGGGATTATTACGAGCAGTACTTC	CASSPRDYYEQYF
TRBV4-1	TRBJ2-4	NA	TRBD2	TGCGCCAGCAGCCAAGATCGGGGGGGGTCCAAGCTAGCCAAAAACATTCAGTACTTC	CASSQDRGGSKLAKNIQYF
TRBV10-3	TRBJ1-2	NA	TRBD1	TGTGCCATCAGTGAAAATTTGGACAGGAGGATAGACTATGGCTACACCTTC	CAISENLDRRIDYGYTF
TRBV7-9	TRBJ1-4	NA	NA	TGTGCCAGCAGCTTATCGGGAGGGGAAAAACTGTTTTTT	CASSLSGGEKLFF
TRBV18	TRBJ2-1	NA	NA	TGTGCCAGCTCAGAGTCGCGGAATGAGCAGTTCTTC	CASSESRNEQFF
TRBV5-1	TRBJ1-6	NA	TRBD1	TGCGCCAGCAGCTTGGAGACAGGGGGTATCAATTCACCCCTCCACTTT	CASSLETGGINSPLHF
TRBV6-5	TRBJ1-3	NA	NA	TGTGCCAGCAGCGCGGACAGAGGAAACACCATATATTTT	CASSADRGNTIYF
TRBV28	TRBJ2-7	NA	TRBD2	TGTGCCAGCAGTTCTCCGGGAGGGAGCTACGAGCAGTACTTC	CASSSPGGSYEQYF
TRBV29-1	TRBJ2-5	NA	TRBD2	TGCAGCGTTGTGTGGGGGAATCTAGCGGGAGGGCCGGGGGATGGCCTCCTCCAAGAGACCCAGTACTTC	CSVVWGNLAGGPGDGLLQETQYF
TRBV18	TRBJ1-4	NA	TRBD1	TGTGCCAGCTCGTCCGGGACAGGGGCTGAAAAACTGTTTTTT	CASSSGTGAEKLFF
TRBV9	TRBJ1-2	once	NA	TGTGCCAGCAGCGTAGAGGAGTCGGGGGGCTACACCTTC	CASSVEESGGYTF
TRBV4-2	TRBJ2-7	NA	TRBD2	TGTGCCAGCAGCCAAGATGGGACTAGCGGGACCGAGCAGTACTTC	CASSQDGTSGTEQYF
TRBV5-4	TRBJ2-1	NA	NA	TGTGCCAGCAGCTTGAGCGGATACAATGAGCAGTTCTTC	CASSLSGYNEQFF
TRBV6-1	TRBJ2-5	NA	TRBD2	TGTGCCAGCAGTGTCTTGGCCAGCGGGGGGGGAGAGACCCAGTACTTC	CASSVLASGGGETQYF
TRBV27	TRBJ1-4	NA	TRBD1	TGTGCCAGCAGTTTCAGGGGGGCAGTTAATGAAAAACTGTTTTTT	CASSFRGAVNEKLFF